The 6 T cell receptor beta chains below come from one sample, sequenced in a study of patients and donors after allogeneic stem cell transplantation. TCRdb reanalysed the RT-PCR reads using MiXCR and keeps one entry per CDR3 protein. The sample yields approximately 150,000 distinct CDR3 sequences, approximately 28% seen once. Source material: blood, either unsorted or a sorted T cell fraction (not recorded which). All receptors come from a human donor who was either an allogeneic HSCT recipient or a stem cell or donor lymphocyte infusion donor (not recorded which). It is not recorded whose cells these are; they may come from a transplant donor.

The chain joins TRBV3-1 to TRBJ2-7, with unresolved D. The V gene's germline CDR1 is LGHDT and CDR2 YNNKEL (reference sequence). The CDR3 has 12 amino acids. The V end lost 0 bases, the J end lost 5 bases, and 5 bases lay between the germline ends. The CDR3 DNA reads TGTGCCAGCAGCCAAGATCGGAACGAGCAGTACTTC. Its protein is CASSQDRNEQYF.

This clonotype was counted between two and nine times. Here the CDR3 reads CATSRQGLGNEQFF. The CDR3, as DNA: TGTGCCACCAGCCGACAGGGGTTGGGCAATGAGCAGTTCTTC. The V and J genes are TRBV15 and TRBJ2-1, with 8 bases identical to TRBD1. There are 14 residues in the CDR3. Trimming removed 5 bases from V and 6 bases from J; junction bases left unmatched: 6. CDR1 is LNHNV and CDR2 is YYDKDF in the germline V gene (reference sequence).

The gene calls are TRBV5-1 and TRBJ1-1, with TRBD1 as a possible D gene (5 bases). Per the germline V gene, CDR1 is SGHRS and CDR2 is YFSETQ. V dropped 0 bases and J dropped 7 bases, with 13 bases sitting between them. There are 14 residues in the CDR3. CDR3 sequence reads: CASSLGWGPDEAFF. As DNA, the CDR3 is TGCGCCAGCAGCTTGGGTTGGGGACCTGATGAAGCTTTCTTT. The full variable domain, with the rest looked up from reference TRBV5-1 and TRBJ1-1, is KAGVTQTPRYLIKTRGQQVTLSCSPISGHRSVSWYQQTPGQGLQFLFEYFSETQRNKGNFPGRFSGRQFSNSRSEMNVSTLELGDSALYLCASSLGWGPDEAFFGQGTRLTVV.

The rearrangement uses TRBV6-5 and TRBJ1-5, with D unclear. V was pared by 0 bases and J by 5 bases, with 8 bases between. The germline V gene encodes CDR1 MNHEY and CDR2 SVGAGI. This CDR3 has 14 residues. The CDR3 spells CASSYSAADQPQHF. CDR3 nucleotides: TGTGCCAGCAGTTACTCTGCGGCAGATCAGCCCCAGCATTTT.

This clonotype was observed a handful of times. The chain uses TRBV7-9 and TRBJ1-4; 9 nucleotides agree with TRBD1. The germline gives CDR1 SEHNR, CDR2 FQNEAQ (reference sequence). Trimming removed 5 bases from V and 7 bases from J; junction bases left unmatched: 8. This CDR3 contains 15 residues. Here the CDR3 reads CASSPKQGAVEKLFF. Here the CDR3 DNA reads TGTGCCAGCAGCCCGAAACAGGGGGCAGTTGAAAAACTGTTTTTT.

This clonotype was detected a few times. This chain links TRBV20-1 with TRBJ2-2; D call uncertain. The CDR3 is 13 residues long. CDR1 and CDR2 from the germline V gene are DFQATT and SNEGSKA (reference sequence). V gave up 6 bases and J gave up 4 bases, with 12 bases separating them. The CDR3 DNA is TGCAGTGCCCAAAATCCCATCACCGGGGAGCTGTTTTTT. Encoded protein: CSAQNPITGELFF.